The T cell receptor (beta chain) described here comes from a study of T cells expressing NK-cell markers. Overall study findings and caveats: Five or six donors showed dominant NKG2C+ clonotypes comprising roughly 1.0-7.5% of their CD8+ T cells.

The CDR3 spans 14 residues. CDR1 and CDR2 from the germline V gene are DFQATT and SNEGSKA (reference sequence). In generating TCR beta cDNA, 5'RACE template switching with UMIs was used. TCRdb reanalyzed the 5' RACE reads, giving one entry per CDR3 protein sequence and no DNA. In all, the sample yields 150,000 or so distinct CDR3 sequences. About this clonotype itself: Its antigen remains unknown.

This receptor was taken from a woman in her fifties or sixties in good health. V usage is TRBV20-1 and J usage is TRBJ2-1; TCRdb calls TRBD2, which cannot be checked without DNA. Sequences were obtained from blood T cells: a sorted CD56 or NKG2C T cell subset, CD4+ or CD8+ T cells, or bulk PBMC T cells (not recorded which). This CDR3 is CSATGPGIYNEQFF.